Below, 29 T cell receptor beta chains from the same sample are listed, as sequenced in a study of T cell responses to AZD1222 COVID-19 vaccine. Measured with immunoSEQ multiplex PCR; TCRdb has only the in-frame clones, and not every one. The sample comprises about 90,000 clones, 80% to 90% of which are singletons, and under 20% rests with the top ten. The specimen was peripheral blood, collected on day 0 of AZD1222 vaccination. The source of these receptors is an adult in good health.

The CDR3, as DNA: TGCGCCAGCAGCTTGGGGGGACAGCCGCTCGGCTATGGCTACACCTTC. As protein: CASSLGGQPLGYGYTF. V and J are TRBV5-1 and TRBJ1-2, with 7 nucleotides matching TRBD1. Germline assignment: CDR1 SGHRS and CDR2 YFSETQ. The CDR3 loop spans 16 amino acids. The junction had 9 bases not matched to a gene; V was cut back by 0 bases and J by 4 bases.

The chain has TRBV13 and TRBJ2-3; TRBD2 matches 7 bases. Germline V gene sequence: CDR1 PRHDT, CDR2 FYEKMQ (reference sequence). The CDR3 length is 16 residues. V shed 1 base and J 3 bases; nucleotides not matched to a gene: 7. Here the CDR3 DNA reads TGTGCCAGCAGCTTAGCGGCGGGAGTAGGAACAGATACGCAGTATTTT. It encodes CASSLAAGVGTDTQYF.

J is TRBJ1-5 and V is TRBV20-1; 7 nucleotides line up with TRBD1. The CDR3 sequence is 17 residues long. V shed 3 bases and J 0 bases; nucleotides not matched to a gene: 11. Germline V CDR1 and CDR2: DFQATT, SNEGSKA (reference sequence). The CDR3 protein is CSASTGTAGYSNQPQHF. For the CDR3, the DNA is TGCAGTGCTAGTACCGGGACAGCGGGTTATAGCAATCAGCCCCAGCATTTT.

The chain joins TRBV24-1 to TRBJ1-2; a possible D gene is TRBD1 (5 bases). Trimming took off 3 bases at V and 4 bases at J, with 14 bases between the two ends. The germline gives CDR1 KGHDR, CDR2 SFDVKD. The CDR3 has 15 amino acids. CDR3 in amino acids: CATSDRSEDTYGYTF. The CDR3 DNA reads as TGTGCCACCAGTGATAGATCTGAGGACACCTATGGCTACACCTTC.

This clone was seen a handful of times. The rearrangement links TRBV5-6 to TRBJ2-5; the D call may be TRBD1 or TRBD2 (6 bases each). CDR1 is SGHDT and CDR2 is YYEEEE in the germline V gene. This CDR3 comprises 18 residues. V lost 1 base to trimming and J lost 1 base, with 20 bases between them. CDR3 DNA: TGTGCCAGCAGCTTGAGTAAAGAGGGGGGTTTCGGCCAAGAGACCCAGTACTTC. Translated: CASSLSKEGGFGQETQYF. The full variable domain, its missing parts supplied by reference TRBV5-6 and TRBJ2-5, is DAGVTQSPTHLIKTRGQQVTLRCSPKSGHDTVSWYQQALGQGPQFIFQYYEEEERQRGNFPDRFSGHQFPNYSSELNVNALLLGDSALYLCASSLSKEGGFGQETQYFGPGTRLLVL.

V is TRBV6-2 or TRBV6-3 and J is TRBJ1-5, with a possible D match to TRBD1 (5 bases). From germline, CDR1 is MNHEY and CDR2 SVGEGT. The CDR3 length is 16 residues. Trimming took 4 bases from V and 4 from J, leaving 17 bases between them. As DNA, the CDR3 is TGTGCCAGCAGTTCGGGGGTAAGTGGGGCGAATCAGCCCCAGCATTTT. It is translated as CASSSGVSGANQPQHF.

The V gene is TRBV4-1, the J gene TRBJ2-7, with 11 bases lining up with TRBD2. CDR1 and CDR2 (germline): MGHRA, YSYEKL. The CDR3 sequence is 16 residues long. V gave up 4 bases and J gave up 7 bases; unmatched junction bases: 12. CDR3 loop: CASSPAPTSGSVEQYF. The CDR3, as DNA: TGCGCCAGCAGCCCAGCCCCCACTAGCGGGAGTGTAGAGCAGTACTTC.

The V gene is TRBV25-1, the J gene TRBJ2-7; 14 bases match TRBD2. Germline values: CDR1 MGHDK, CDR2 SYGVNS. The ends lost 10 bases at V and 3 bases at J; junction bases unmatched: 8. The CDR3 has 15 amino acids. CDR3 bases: TGTGCCACTCCGGGACTAGCGGGAGCTGGCTACGAGCAGTACTTC. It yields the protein CATPGLAGAGYEQYF.

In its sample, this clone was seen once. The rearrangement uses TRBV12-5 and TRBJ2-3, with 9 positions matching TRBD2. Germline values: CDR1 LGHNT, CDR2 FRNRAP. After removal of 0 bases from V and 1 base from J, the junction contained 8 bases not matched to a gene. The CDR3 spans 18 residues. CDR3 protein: CASGLVSGLALGTDTQYF. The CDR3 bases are TGTGCTAGTGGTTTGGTTTCAGGACTAGCGTTGGGCACAGATACGCAGTATTTT.

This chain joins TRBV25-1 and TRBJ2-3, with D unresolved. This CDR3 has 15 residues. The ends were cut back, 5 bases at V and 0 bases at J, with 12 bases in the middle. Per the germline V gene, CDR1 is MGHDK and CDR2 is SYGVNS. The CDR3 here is CASSIGLPSTDTQYF. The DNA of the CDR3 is TGTGCCAGCAGTATCGGGCTACCTAGCACAGATACGCAGTATTTT.

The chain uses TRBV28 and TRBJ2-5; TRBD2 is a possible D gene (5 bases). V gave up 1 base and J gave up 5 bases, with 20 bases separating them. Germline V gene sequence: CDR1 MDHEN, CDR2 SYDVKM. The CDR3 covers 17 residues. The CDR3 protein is CASSLSAAAGGRETQYF. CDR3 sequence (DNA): TGTGCCAGCAGTTTATCGGCGGCCGCCGGAGGTCGGGAGACCCAGTACTTC.

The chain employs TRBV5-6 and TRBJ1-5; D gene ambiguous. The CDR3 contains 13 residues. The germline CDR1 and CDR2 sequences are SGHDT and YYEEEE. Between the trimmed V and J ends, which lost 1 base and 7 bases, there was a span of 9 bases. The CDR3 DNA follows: TGTGCCAGCAGCTTGCAAAAAGGACAGCCCCAGCATTTT. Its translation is CASSLQKGQPQHF.

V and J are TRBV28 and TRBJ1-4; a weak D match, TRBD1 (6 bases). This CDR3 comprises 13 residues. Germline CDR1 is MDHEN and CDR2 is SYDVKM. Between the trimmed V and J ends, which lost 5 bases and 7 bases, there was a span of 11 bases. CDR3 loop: CASSTGLGEKLFF. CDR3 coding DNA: TGTGCCAGCAGTACAGGGTTGGGTGAAAAACTGTTTTTT.

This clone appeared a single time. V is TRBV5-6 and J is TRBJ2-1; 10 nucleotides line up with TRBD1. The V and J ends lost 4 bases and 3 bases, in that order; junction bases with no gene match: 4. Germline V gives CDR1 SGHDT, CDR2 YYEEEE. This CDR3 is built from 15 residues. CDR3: CASSRRDRGYNEQFF. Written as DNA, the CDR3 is TGTGCCAGCAGCCGCCGGGACAGGGGCTACAATGAGCAGTTCTTC. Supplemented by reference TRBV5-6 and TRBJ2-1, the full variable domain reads DAGVTQSPTHLIKTRGQQVTLRCSPKSGHDTVSWYQQALGQGPQFIFQYYEEEERQRGNFPDRFSGHQFPNYSSELNVNALLLGDSALYLCASSRRDRGYNEQFFGPGTRLTVL.

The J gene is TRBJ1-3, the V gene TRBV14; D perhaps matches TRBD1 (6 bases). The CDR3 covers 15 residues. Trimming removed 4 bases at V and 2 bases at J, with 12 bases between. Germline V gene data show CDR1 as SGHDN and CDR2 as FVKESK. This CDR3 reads CASSRTVTPGNTIYF. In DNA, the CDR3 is TGTGCCAGCAGCCGGACAGTAACACCTGGAAACACCATATATTTT.

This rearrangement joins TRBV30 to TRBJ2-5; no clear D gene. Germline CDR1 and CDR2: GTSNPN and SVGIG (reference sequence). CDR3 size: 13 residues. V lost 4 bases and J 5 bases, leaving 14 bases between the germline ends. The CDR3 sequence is CAWNQVLQETQYF. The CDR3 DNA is TGTGCCTGGAACCAGGTTCTTCAGGAGACCCAGTACTTC.

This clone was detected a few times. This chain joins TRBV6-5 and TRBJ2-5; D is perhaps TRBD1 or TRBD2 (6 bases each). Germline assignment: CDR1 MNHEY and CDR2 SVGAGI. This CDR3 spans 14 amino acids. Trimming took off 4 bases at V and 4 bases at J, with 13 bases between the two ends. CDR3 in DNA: TGTGCCAGCAGTTTGAGGGGGGCTAGAGAGACCCAGTACTTC. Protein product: CASSLRGARETQYF.

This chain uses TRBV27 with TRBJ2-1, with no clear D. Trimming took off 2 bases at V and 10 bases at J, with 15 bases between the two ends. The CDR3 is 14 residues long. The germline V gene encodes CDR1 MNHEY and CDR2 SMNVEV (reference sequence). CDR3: CASSLPTVLEEQFF. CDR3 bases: TGTGCCAGCAGTTTACCCACGGTCCTTGAAGAGCAGTTCTTC.

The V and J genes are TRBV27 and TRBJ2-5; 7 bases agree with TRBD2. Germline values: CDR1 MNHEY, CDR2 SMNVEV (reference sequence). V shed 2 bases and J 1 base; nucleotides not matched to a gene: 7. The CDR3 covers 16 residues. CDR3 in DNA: TGTGCCAGCAGTTTAACACGACGCGGGGGCCAAGAGACCCAGTACTTC. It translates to CASSLTRRGGQETQYF.

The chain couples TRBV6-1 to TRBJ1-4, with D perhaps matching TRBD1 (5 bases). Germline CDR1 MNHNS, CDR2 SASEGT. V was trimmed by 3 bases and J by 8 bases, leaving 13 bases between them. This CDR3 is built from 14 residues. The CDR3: CASSDQGRGEKLFF. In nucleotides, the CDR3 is TGTGCCAGCAGTGACCAAGGACGGGGGGAAAAACTGTTTTTT.

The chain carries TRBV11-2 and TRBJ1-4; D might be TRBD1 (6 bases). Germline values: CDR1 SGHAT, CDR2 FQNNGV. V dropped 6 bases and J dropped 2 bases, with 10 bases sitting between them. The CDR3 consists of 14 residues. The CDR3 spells CASSLRGTNEKLFF. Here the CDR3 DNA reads TGTGCCAGCAGTTTAAGGGGGACTAATGAAAAACTGTTTTTT.

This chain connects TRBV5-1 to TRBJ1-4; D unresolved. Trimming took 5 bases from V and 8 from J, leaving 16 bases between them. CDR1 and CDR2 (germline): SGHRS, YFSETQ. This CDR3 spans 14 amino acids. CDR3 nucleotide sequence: TGCGCCAGCAGTTTTTCACCAGCCCGAGAAAAACTGTTTTTT. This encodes CASSFSPAREKLFF.

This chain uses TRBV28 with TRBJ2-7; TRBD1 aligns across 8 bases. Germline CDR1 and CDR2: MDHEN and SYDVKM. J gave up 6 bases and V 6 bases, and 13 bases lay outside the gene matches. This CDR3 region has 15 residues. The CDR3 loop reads CASSPSRTGNLEQYF. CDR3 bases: TGTGCCAGCAGCCCCTCCCGGACAGGGAACCTCGAGCAGTACTTC. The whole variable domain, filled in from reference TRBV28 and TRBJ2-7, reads DVKVTQSSRYLVKRTGEKVFLECVQDMDHENMFWYRQDPGLGLRLIYFSYDVKMKEKGDIPEGYSVSREKKERFSLILESASTNQTSMYLCASSPSRTGNLEQYFGPGTRLTVT.

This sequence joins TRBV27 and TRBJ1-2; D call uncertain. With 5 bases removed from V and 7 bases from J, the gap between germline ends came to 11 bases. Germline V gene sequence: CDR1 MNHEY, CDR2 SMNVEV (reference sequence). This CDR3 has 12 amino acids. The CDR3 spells CASSTGRLGYTF. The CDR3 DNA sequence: TGTGCCAGCAGTACCGGACGTCTTGGCTACACCTTC.

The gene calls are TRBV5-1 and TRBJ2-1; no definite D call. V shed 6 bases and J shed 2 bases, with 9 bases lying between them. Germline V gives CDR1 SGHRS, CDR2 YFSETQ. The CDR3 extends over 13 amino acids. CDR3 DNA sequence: TGCGCCAGCACCACCCAGGCCTACAATGAGCAGTTCTTC. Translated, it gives CASTTQAYNEQFF.

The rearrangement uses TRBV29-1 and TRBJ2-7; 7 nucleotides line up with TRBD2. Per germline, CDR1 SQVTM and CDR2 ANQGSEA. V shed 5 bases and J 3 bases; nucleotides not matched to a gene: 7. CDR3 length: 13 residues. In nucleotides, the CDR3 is TGCAGCGTTAGGTCTGGGGAGGGCTACGAGCAGTACTTC. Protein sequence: CSVRSGEGYEQYF.

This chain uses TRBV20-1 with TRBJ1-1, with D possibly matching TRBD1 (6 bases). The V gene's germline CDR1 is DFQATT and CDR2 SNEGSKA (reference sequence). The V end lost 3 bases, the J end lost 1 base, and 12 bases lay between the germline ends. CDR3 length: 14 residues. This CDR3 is CSASLGGGNTEAFF. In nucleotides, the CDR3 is TGCAGTGCTAGTTTAGGGGGGGGGAACACTGAAGCTTTCTTT.

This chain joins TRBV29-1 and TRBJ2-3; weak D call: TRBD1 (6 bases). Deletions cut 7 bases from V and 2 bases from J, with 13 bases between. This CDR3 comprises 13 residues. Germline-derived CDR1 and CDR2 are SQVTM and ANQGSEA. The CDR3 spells CSAPQGLTDTQYF. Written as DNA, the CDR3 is TGCAGCGCCCCACAGGGTCTCACAGATACGCAGTATTTT.

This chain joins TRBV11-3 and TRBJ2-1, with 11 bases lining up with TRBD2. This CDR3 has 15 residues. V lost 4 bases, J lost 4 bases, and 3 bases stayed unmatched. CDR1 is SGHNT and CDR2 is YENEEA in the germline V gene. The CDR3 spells CASSYGTSGYNEQFF. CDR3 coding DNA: TGTGCCAGCAGCTACGGGACTAGCGGTTACAATGAGCAGTTCTTC.